This TCR beta chain was profiled in a study of T-cell reconstitution after alpha-beta-depleted transplantation in children. This clonotype was counted between two and nine times. Its antigen remains unknown. During its preparation, the TCRbeta library received unique molecular identifiers. TCRdb itself ran the PCR reads through MiXCR, one entry per CDR3 protein. Here the sample spans 200,000 to 250,000 distinct CDR3 sequences, roughly a tenth being singletons. Study-wide points: Where alpha-beta T cells came from about two months after transplant was reportedly several hundred expanded graft clones. After transplant, high TCRbeta diversity at day 60 in some patients arose from surviving recipient T cells and thymic progenitors. T-cell numbers and diversity, one year after transplant, stemmed largely from T cells that were newly produced.

The CDR3 sequence is 15 residues long. V was trimmed by 5 bases and J by 2 bases, leaving 16 bases between them. Germline V gene data show CDR1 as ENHRY and CDR2 as SYGVKD. The receptor was derived from a child younger than two with acute myeloid leukemia, due to receive a stem cell transplant. The V and J genes are TRBV10-3 and TRBJ2-7; D tentatively reads TRBD1 or TRBD2 (5 bases each). Material: PBMCs, obtained before TCRalphabeta/CD19-depleted stem cell transplant. CDR3 sequence (DNA): TGTGCCATCAGTAATGCCGGGACGGCCACCTACGAGCAGTACTTC. Its translation is CAISNAGTATYEQYF.